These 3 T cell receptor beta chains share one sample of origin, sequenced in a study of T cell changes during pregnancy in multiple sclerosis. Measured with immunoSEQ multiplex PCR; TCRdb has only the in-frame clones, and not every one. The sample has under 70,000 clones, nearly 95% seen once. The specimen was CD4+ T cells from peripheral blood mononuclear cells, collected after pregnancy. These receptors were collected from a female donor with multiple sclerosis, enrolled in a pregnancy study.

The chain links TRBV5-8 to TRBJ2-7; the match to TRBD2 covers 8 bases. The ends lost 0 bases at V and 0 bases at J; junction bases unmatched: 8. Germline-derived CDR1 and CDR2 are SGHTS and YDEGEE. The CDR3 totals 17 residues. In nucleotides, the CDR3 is TGTGCCAGCAGCTTGGTTCGAGCGGGGGATAGCTCCTACGAGCAGTACTTC. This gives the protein CASSLVRAGDSSYEQYF.

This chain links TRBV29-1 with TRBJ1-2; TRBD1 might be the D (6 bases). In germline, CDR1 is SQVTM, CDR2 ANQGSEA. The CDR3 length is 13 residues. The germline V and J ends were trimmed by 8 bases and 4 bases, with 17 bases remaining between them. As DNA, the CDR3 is TGCAGCACCCTCGGGGGGGGCATCTATGGCTACACCTTC. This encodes CSTLGGGIYGYTF.

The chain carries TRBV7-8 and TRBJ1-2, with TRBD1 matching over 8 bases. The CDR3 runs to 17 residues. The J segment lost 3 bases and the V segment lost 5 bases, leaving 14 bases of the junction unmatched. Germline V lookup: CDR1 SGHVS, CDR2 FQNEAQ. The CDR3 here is CASSPDRGYGSDYGYTF. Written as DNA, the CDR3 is TGTGCCAGCAGCCCTGACAGGGGTTATGGGTCCGACTATGGCTACACCTTC. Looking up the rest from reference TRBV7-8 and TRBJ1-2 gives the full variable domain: GAGVSQSPRYKVAKRGQDVALRCDPISGHVSLFWYQQALGQGPEFLTYFQNEAQLDKSGLPSDRFFAERPEGSVSTLKIQRTQQEDSAVYLCASSPDRGYGSDYGYTFGSGTRLTVV.